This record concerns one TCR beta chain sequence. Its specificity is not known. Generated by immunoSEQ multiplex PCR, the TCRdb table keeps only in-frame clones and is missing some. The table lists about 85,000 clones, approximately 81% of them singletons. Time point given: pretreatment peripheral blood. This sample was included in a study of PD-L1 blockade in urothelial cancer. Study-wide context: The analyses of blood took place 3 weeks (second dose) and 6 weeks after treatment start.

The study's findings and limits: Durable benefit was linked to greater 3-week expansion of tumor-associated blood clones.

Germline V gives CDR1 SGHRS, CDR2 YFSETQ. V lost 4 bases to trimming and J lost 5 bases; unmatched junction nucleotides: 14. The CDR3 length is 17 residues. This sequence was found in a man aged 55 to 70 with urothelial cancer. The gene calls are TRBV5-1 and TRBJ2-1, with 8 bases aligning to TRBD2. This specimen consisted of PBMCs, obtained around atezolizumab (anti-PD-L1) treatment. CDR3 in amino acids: CASSGTRFAGGHNEQFF. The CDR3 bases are TGCGCCAGCAGCGGTACTAGATTCGCGGGGGGACACAATGAGCAGTTCTTC.